The 26 T cell receptor beta chains reported below all come from one sample, sequenced in a study of cytomegalovirus exposure and HLA in healthy donors. PCR employed 60 Vbeta and 13 Jbeta primers. Sequencing was performed with immunoSEQ multiplex PCR; in TCRdb, only in-frame clones are kept and a portion is missing. The sample is made up of 160,000 or so clones, and the top ten hold 2% to 2.5% of it. The sample comprised PBMCs. These receptors were collected from a man aged 25 to 40 in good health and CMV-seronegative.

The V call is TRBV6-1, the J call TRBJ2-3; possibly TRBD1 for D (5 bases). Germline loops: CDR1 MNHNS, CDR2 SASEGT. V was trimmed by 4 bases and J by 3 bases, leaving 8 bases between them. The CDR3 has 13 amino acids. The CDR3: CASSGRVTDTQYF. The CDR3 DNA is TGTGCCAGCAGTGGCAGGGTTACAGATACGCAGTATTTT.

The chain uses TRBV9 and TRBJ1-1; the D gene is possibly TRBD1 (5 bases). CDR3 size: 15 residues. V was trimmed by 4 bases and J by 3 bases, leaving 16 bases between them. CDR1 and CDR2 from the germline V gene are SGDLS and YYNGEE. The CDR3 loop reads CASSQWTLGDTEAFF. The CDR3 nucleotides are TGTGCCAGCAGCCAGTGGACCTTAGGGGACACTGAAGCTTTCTTT.

This sequence joins TRBV9 and TRBJ2-3, with D possibly matching TRBD2 (6 bases). Germline assignment: CDR1 SGDLS and CDR2 YYNGEE. This CDR3 region has 15 residues. Trimming removed 7 bases at V and 0 bases at J, with 15 bases between. CDR3 coding DNA: TGTGCCAGCGGGGAGGCACCAAGGAGCACAGATACGCAGTATTTT. It yields the protein CASGEAPRSTDTQYF.

The chain carries TRBV7-9 and TRBJ1-1, with D unresolved. V lost 0 bases, J lost 4 bases, and 6 bases lay in between. The CDR3 sequence is 13 residues long. Looked up from germline, CDR1 is SEHNR and CDR2 is FQNEAQ (reference sequence). The CDR3 DNA follows: TGTGCCAGCAGCTTAGCACTAGGCACTGAAGCTTTCTTT. Protein sequence: CASSLALGTEAFF.

This chain links TRBV10-2 with TRBJ2-7, with 7 positions matching TRBD1. Germline V gene data show CDR1 as WSHSY and CDR2 as SAAADI. V was pared by 9 bases and J by 3 bases, with 8 bases of the junction left unmatched. The CDR3 has 13 residues. Written as DNA, the CDR3 is TGCGCCAGTCTGACAGGGTCAGGCTACGAGCAGTACTTC. Translation gives CASLTGSGYEQYF.

This rearrangement joins TRBV5-1 to TRBJ2-1, with D tentatively TRBD2 (6 bases). Germline V lookup: CDR1 SGHRS, CDR2 YFSETQ. The CDR3 sequence is 15 residues long. Trimming pared 2 bases from V and 7 bases from J, leaving 16 bases between. The CDR3 protein is CASSFEGLKMNEQFF. The CDR3 region has the DNA TGCGCCAGCAGCTTTGAGGGACTGAAAATGAATGAGCAGTTCTTC.

This chain uses TRBV11-3 with TRBJ2-5, with 11 positions matching TRBD2. V lost 4 bases and J lost 4; bases outside the gene matches: 8. Germline CDR1 and CDR2: SGHNT and YENEEA. The CDR3 has 16 amino acids. CDR3 nucleotide sequence: TGTGCCAGCAGCTCCTCCGGGACTAGCGGCACAGAGACCCAGTACTTC. Translated: CASSSSGTSGTETQYF.

The V gene is TRBV5-1, the J gene TRBJ2-6; 9 bases align to TRBD1. The CDR3 sequence is 18 residues long. CDR1 and CDR2 (germline): SGHRS, YFSETQ. The V and J ends lost 4 bases and 0 bases, in that order; junction bases with no gene match: 8. The CDR3 DNA reads TGCGCCAGCAGCCGCCGGACAGGGGCGAACTCTGGGGCCAACGTCCTGACTTTC. Translated: CASSRRTGANSGANVLTF.

The chain's CDR3 is CASSPPSTDTQYF. Here the CDR3 DNA reads TGTGCCAGCAGCCCCCCTAGCACAGATACGCAGTATTTT. The rearrangement uses TRBV11-2 and TRBJ2-3, with no clear D. The germline V gene has CDR1 SGHAT and CDR2 FQNNGV. The CDR3 extends over 13 amino acids. Trimming took 5 bases from V and 0 from J, leaving 6 bases between them.

The gene calls are TRBV19 and TRBJ2-7, with TRBD1 matching over 7 bases. The CDR3 loop spans 13 amino acids. CDR1 and CDR2 from the germline V gene are LNHDA and SQIVND (reference sequence). With 7 bases clipped from V and 4 bases from J, the junction kept 7 bases outside the gene matches. CDR3 loop: CASTMGQSYEQYF. The CDR3 DNA sequence: TGTGCCAGTACTATGGGACAGTCATACGAGCAGTACTTC.

The chain recombines TRBV5-1 with TRBJ1-5, with D maybe TRBD1 (5 bases). Between the trimmed V and J ends, which lost 1 base and 3 bases, there was a span of 11 bases. This CDR3 comprises 15 residues. CDR1 is SGHRS, CDR2 YFSETQ, per germline. CDR3: CASSLSPGNNQPQHF. Here the CDR3 DNA reads TGCGCCAGCAGCTTGTCGCCAGGGAACAATCAGCCCCAGCATTTT.

The rearrangement links TRBV4-3 to TRBJ2-1; 11 positions match TRBD1. The CDR3 is 14 residues long. V lost 7 bases to trimming and J lost 6 bases; unmatched junction nucleotides: 5. Germline CDR1 is LGHNA and CDR2 is YSLEER. CDR3 protein: CASTSGTGGNEQFF. The CDR3 coding sequence is TGCGCCAGCACCTCCGGGACAGGGGGCAATGAGCAGTTCTTC.

The chain is built from TRBV7-9 and TRBJ2-1, with D perhaps TRBD2 (5 bases). Germline-derived CDR1 and CDR2 are SEHNR and FQNEAQ (reference sequence). Trimming took 5 bases from V and 0 from J, leaving 20 bases between them. The CDR3 runs to 18 residues. The CDR3 nucleotides are TGTGCCAGCAGCCGCCTACTAGGTTTTGGTAGCTCCTACAATGAGCAGTTCTTC. The encoded protein is CASSRLLGFGSSYNEQFF.

The V call is TRBV28, the J call TRBJ1-3; the match to TRBD1 covers 9 bases. The CDR3 runs 17 residues. V shed 5 bases and J 7 bases; nucleotides not matched to a gene: 15. Germline loops: CDR1 MDHEN, CDR2 SYDVKM. Written as DNA, the CDR3 is TGTGCCAGCAGTCCTCGAAGTGGGACAGGGTTGTTCAACACCATATATTTT. This codes for CASSPRSGTGLFNTIYF.

V and J are TRBV18 and TRBJ2-5; a weak D match, TRBD2 (5 bases). The end of the DNA aligns better with TRBJ2-7, so the J call may be wrong. CDR3 length equals 14 residues. The germline V gene has CDR1 KGHSH and CDR2 LQKENI. CDR3 region: CASSPPGNPYEQYF. The CDR3 DNA is TGTGCCAGCTCACCTCCCGGGAACCCCTACGAGCAGTACTTC.

This chain connects TRBV2 to TRBJ1-3; D is ambiguous. The CDR3 is 15 amino acids. Germline assignment: CDR1 SNHLY and CDR2 FYNNEI. Deletions cut 8 bases from V and 4 bases from J, with 18 bases between. The CDR3 nucleotides read TGTGCCAGCGGTCTCACCTTCGGGATAGGAAACACCATATATTTT. Encoded protein: CASGLTFGIGNTIYF.

The rearrangement links TRBV4-3 to TRBJ1-1; D possibly corresponds to TRBD1 (5 bases). The CDR3 totals 15 residues. V shed 4 bases and J shed 3 bases, with 15 bases lying between them. The V gene's germline CDR1 is LGHNA and CDR2 YSLEER. The CDR3 nucleotides read TGCGCCAGCAGCCCTGTCGGGGGTTGGGACACTGAAGCTTTCTTT. As protein: CASSPVGGWDTEAFF.

This chain links TRBV5-5 with TRBJ2-7; TRBD1 aligns across 8 bases. CDR1 is SGHKS and CDR2 is YYEKEE in the germline V gene (reference sequence). V lost 2 bases and J lost 3; bases outside the gene matches: 4. This CDR3 spans 14 amino acids. The CDR3 reads CASSFLDRDYEQYF. For the CDR3, the DNA is TGTGCCAGCAGCTTTCTGGACAGGGACTACGAGCAGTACTTC.

V usage is TRBV2 and J usage is TRBJ2-7; tentative D call: TRBD2 (6 bases). This CDR3 comprises 15 residues. Per the germline V gene, CDR1 is SNHLY and CDR2 is FYNNEI. V gave up 2 bases and J gave up 1 base, with 12 bases separating them. For the CDR3, the DNA is TGTGCCAGCAGTGAAAGGGCTAGCGTTTCCTACGAGCAGTACTTC. Amino acid sequence: CASSERASVSYEQYF. The entire variable domain, with the rest obtained from reference TRBV2 and TRBJ2-7, is as follows: EPEVTQTPSHQVTQMGQEVILRCVPISNHLYFYWYRQILGQKVEFLVSFYNNEISEKSEIFDDQFSVERPDGSNFTLKIRSTKLEDSAMYFCASSERASVSYEQYFGPGTRLTVT.

V usage is TRBV30 and J usage is TRBJ1-2; D may be TRBD1 (5 bases). Germline assignment: CDR1 GTSNPN and CDR2 SVGIG (reference sequence). The V gene lost 3 bases and the J gene lost 8 bases, with 13 bases spanning the gap. The CDR3 has 12 residues. The CDR3 nucleotides are TGTGCCTGGAGATGGCAGGGATTCGGCTACACCTTC. This sequence encodes CAWRWQGFGYTF.

The CDR3 protein is CASSLSGGGFGTNEQFF. DNA of the CDR3: TGTGCCAGCAGCTTAAGCGGAGGGGGCTTCGGTACAAATGAGCAGTTCTTC. The chain uses TRBV11-2 and TRBJ2-1, with D maybe TRBD1 (7 bases). V gave up 2 bases and J gave up 7 bases, with 21 bases separating them. CDR3 length: 17 amino acids. Germline CDR1 and CDR2: SGHAT and FQNNGV.

The chain couples TRBV2 to TRBJ1-1, with D uncertain. This CDR3 spans 13 amino acids. Deletions cut 2 bases from V and 8 bases from J, with 12 bases between. The V gene's germline CDR1 is SNHLY and CDR2 FYNNEI. As DNA, the CDR3 is TGTGCCAGCAGTGAATCCCCGGGATCCGAAGCTTTCTTT. This translates into CASSESPGSEAFF.

The rearrangement joins TRBV10-3 to TRBJ2-5, with D maybe TRBD2 (6 bases). The V end was cut by 4 bases, the J end by 5 bases, with 11 bases between. This CDR3 spans 13 amino acids. Germline V gives CDR1 ENHRY, CDR2 SYGVKD. CDR3 amino acids: CAISGFGRETQYF. The DNA of the CDR3 is TGTGCCATCAGTGGTTTTGGGAGGGAGACCCAGTACTTC.

The chain joins TRBV29-1 to TRBJ2-7; a possible D gene is TRBD1 (5 bases). This CDR3 has 14 residues. Germline lookup yields CDR1 SQVTM and CDR2 ANQGSEA. Trimming cost V 0 bases and J 6 bases, with 15 bases left between them. CDR3 sequence (DNA): TGCAGCGTTGAAGATCGAGATAGGGGATCCGAGCAGTACTTC. Translation: CSVEDRDRGSEQYF.

This rearrangement joins TRBV7-8 to TRBJ2-7, with TRBD2 matching over 8 bases. The germline V gene has CDR1 SGHVS and CDR2 FQNEAQ. The length of the CDR3 is 13 residues. The J segment lost 0 bases and the V segment lost 7 bases, leaving 2 bases of the junction unmatched. CDR3 DNA sequence: TGTGCCAGCACGGGAGGGTACTCCTACGAGCAGTACTTC. Translating it yields CASTGGYSYEQYF.

V and J are TRBV6-1 and TRBJ2-1; 11 bases are a match to TRBD2. V lost 1 base, J lost 3 bases, and 26 bases stayed unmatched. The CDR3 runs 24 residues. Germline CDR1 and CDR2: MNHNS and SASEGT. For the CDR3, the DNA is TGTGCCAGCAGTGAAGGGAGTCCAGGGGGCCCTAATCTCGGGACTAGCGGTCTCTACAATGAGCAGTTCTTC. This encodes CASSEGSPGGPNLGTSGLYNEQFF.